A selection of T cell receptor beta chains follows, all from one sample in a study of blood T cell repertoires in COVID-19. Generated by immunoSEQ multiplex PCR, the TCRdb table keeps only in-frame clones and is missing some. This sample has approximately 200,000 clones, with approximately 89% found just once. Sequenced sample: peripheral blood. These TCRs come from a woman under 40 with acute or convalescent COVID-19. Both conserved end residues are part of each CDR3. The D gene is left open where the match is weak. For some rows the clone size is stated as once, few or many, or as a class when expanded; others skip it.

NA	TRBD1	TRBV2	TRBJ1-4	CASRDRQKLFF	TGTGCCAGCCGGGACAGGCAAAAACTGTTTTTT
once	TRBD2	TRBV12-5	TRBJ2-2	CASGSPTGGPTGELFF	TGTGCTAGTGGTAGCCCCACGGGAGGCCCCACCGGGGAGCTGTTTTTT
NA	TRBD1	TRBV5-1	TRBJ1-3	CASSPDRVSGNTIYF	TGCGCCAGCAGCCCGGACAGGGTATCCGGAAACACCATATATTTT
few	TRBD1	TRBV6-5	TRBJ1-4	CASSYRDRSAKLFF	TGTGCCAGCAGTTACCGGGACAGGTCGGCAAAACTGTTTTTT
NA	TRBD1	TRBV2	TRBJ2-1	CASSEGGQGAAEQFF	TGTGCCAGCAGTGAAGGGGGACAGGGGGCGGCCGAGCAGTTCTTC
NA	NA	TRBV5-3	TRBJ2-1	CARSLFLEVGYNEQFF	TGTGCCAGAAGCTTGTTTTTAGAGGTAGGCTACAATGAGCAGTTCTTC
NA	TRBD1	TRBV28	TRBJ1-3	CASSGRDRYSYTIYF	TGTGCCAGCAGTGGCCGGGACAGGTACTCCTACACCATATATTTT
NA	NA	TRBV7-3	TRBJ2-7	CASSLGTGEQYF	TGTGCCAGCAGCCTTGGCACGGGCGAGCAGTACTTC
NA	NA	TRBV5-1	TRBJ2-3	CASREPTDTQYF	TGCGCCAGCCGGGAGCCCACAGATACGCAGTATTTT
NA	NA	TRBV11-2	TRBJ1-1	CASSLAGFNSEAFF	TGTGCCAGCAGCTTAGCAGGGTTTAACTCTGAAGCTTTCTTT
once	NA	TRBV5-1	TRBJ1-3	CASSFLGAAGNTIYF	TGCGCCAGCAGCTTTCTAGGGGCTGCTGGAAACACCATATATTTT
NA	TRBD1	TRBV7-9	TRBJ1-3	CASSLQGAGNTIYF	TGTGCCAGCAGCTTACAGGGGGCTGGAAACACCATATATTTT
NA	TRBD1	TRBV5-4	TRBJ2-3	CASSSTGAFTDTQYF	TGTGCCAGCAGCTCCACAGGGGCTTTCACAGATACGCAGTATTTT
many	TRBD1	TRBV7-9	TRBJ2-1	CASSLGTASGNEQFF	TGTGCCAGCAGCCTAGGGACAGCCTCGGGTAATGAGCAGTTCTTC
NA	NA	TRBV7-6	TRBJ2-2	CASRAVLAYTGELFF	TGTGCCAGCAGGGCGGTTCTGGCGTACACCGGGGAGCTGTTTTTT
NA	TRBD2	TRBV27	TRBJ2-1	CASSLSASGYNEQFF	TGTGCCAGCAGTTTATCTGCTAGCGGGTACAATGAGCAGTTCTTC
NA	TRBD1	TRBV5-1	TRBJ1-5	CASSTHGQGAGQPQHF	TGCGCCAGCAGCACACATGGACAGGGAGCGGGTCAGCCCCAGCATTTT
NA	NA	TRBV9	TRBJ1-2	CASSMGAHLHGYTF	TGTGCCAGCAGCATGGGGGCGCATCTACATGGCTACACCTTC
NA	NA	TRBV5-6	TRBJ1-2	CASSEGYYGYTF	TGTGCCAGCAGCGAGGGATACTATGGCTACACCTTC
NA	NA	TRBV5-4	TRBJ1-6	CASSLAGSYNSPLHF	TGTGCCAGCAGCTTGGCGGGGTCCTATAATTCACCCCTCCACTTT
NA	TRBD2	TRBV2	TRBJ2-3	CASSPEVSGRGFW	TGTGCCAGCAGTCCCGAGGTCAGCGGGAGAGGATTTTGG
NA	TRBD2	TRBV19	TRBJ2-2	CASSIYGRALRANTGELFF	TGTGCCAGTAGTATTTACGGGAGGGCCTTGCGCGCGAACACCGGGGAGCTGTTTTTT
few	NA	TRBV4-1	TRBJ1-3	CASSQRTAGANTIYF	TGCGCCAGCAGCCAACGGACCGCGGGGGCAAACACCATATATTTT
NA	NA	TRBV6-2/TRBV6-3	TRBJ2-1	CASSYERNEQFF	TGTGCCAGCAGTTACGAGCGGAATGAGCAGTTCTTC
NA	NA	TRBV7-9	TRBJ2-5	CASSLPLPETQYF	TGTGCCAGCAGCTTACCGCTACCAGAGACCCAGTACTTC
NA	NA	TRBV11-2	TRBJ2-5	CASSLRRTGETQYF	TGTGCCAGCAGCTTACGTCGAACAGGGGAGACCCAGTACTTC
NA	NA	TRBV10-3	TRBJ1-6	CAISWSGANQSLHF	TGTGCCATCAGTTGGTCAGGGGCCAATCAATCCCTCCACTTT
NA	NA	TRBV27	TRBJ1-3	CASSSDNFFSGNTIYF	TGTGCCAGCAGTTCCGATAACTTTTTCTCTGGAAACACCATATATTTT
NA	TRBD2	TRBV7-2	TRBJ2-2	CASSRTSLSGTGELFF	TGTGCCAGCAGCCGGACTAGCCTATCGGGCACCGGGGAGCTGTTTTTT
NA	TRBD1	TRBV28	TRBJ1-3	CASSLTGAYSGNTIYF	TGTGCCAGCAGTTTGACAGGGGCTTACTCTGGAAACACCATATATTTT
NA	TRBD2	TRBV11-2	TRBJ2-1	CASMPLAGRGEQFF	TGTGCCAGCATGCCTTTAGCGGGACGGGGTGAGCAGTTCTTC
NA	TRBD1	TRBV10-3	TRBJ1-3	CAIQGDSGNTIYF	TGTGCCATACAGGGGGATTCTGGAAACACCATATATTTT
NA	NA	TRBV2	TRBJ1-1	CASSSPWLGDTEAFF	TGTGCCAGCAGTTCACCATGGTTAGGGGACACTGAAGCTTTCTTT
NA	NA	TRBV24-1	TRBJ1-4	CATSDGRGDEKLFF	TGTGCCACCAGTGACGGCAGGGGCGATGAAAAACTGTTTTTT
once	NA	TRBV5-8	TRBJ2-7	CASSFYFEQYF	TGTGCCAGCAGCTTTTATTTCGAGCAGTACTTC
NA	NA	TRBV2	TRBJ1-1	CASSTDLPEAFF	TGTGCCAGCTCCACAGATCTCCCTGAGGCTTTCTTT
NA	NA	TRBV6-5	TRBJ2-2	CASSYAGRRELFF	TGTGCCAGCAGTTACGCAGGGCGGCGAGAGCTGTTTTTT
NA	NA	TRBV5-1	TRBJ2-5	CASSLAPGSETQYF	TGCGCCAGCAGCTTGGCCCCGGGGTCCGAGACCCAGTACTTC
NA	TRBD1	TRBV5-4	TRBJ2-5	CASSLISGTGGGTQYF	TGTGCCAGCAGCTTGATAAGTGGGACAGGCGGTGGGACCCAGTACTTC
NA	TRBD1	TRBV28	TRBJ2-7	CASYGTGAAYEQYF	TGTGCCAGCTACGGGACAGGGGCCGCCTACGAGCAGTACTTC
NA	NA	TRBV24-1	TRBJ2-1	CATPATSPGSFHNEQFF	TGTGCCACCCCGGCTACATCTCCAGGGTCCTTTCACAATGAGCAGTTCTTC
NA	TRBD2	TRBV6-5	TRBJ2-7	CASQSGDLGQYF	TGTGCCAGCCAGAGCGGGGATCTCGGGCAGTACTTC
NA	NA	TRBV28	TRBJ1-2	CASSWARSNYGYTF	TGTGCCAGCAGTTGGGCCAGAAGTAACTATGGCTACACCTTC
NA	TRBD2	TRBV5-1	TRBJ2-2	CASSLIGTSTTGELFF	TGCGCCAGCAGCCTTATAGGGACTAGCACAACCGGGGAGCTGTTTTTT
NA	TRBD2	TRBV2	TRBJ2-2	CATKFIAGTGELFF	TGTGCCACAAAATTTATAGCGGGAACCGGGGAGCTGTTTTTT
NA	NA	TRBV11-2	TRBJ1-1	CASSRGGGTEAFF	TGTGCCAGCAGCAGGGGGGGAGGTACTGAAGCTTTCTTT
NA	NA	TRBV2	TRBJ2-7	CASSLGGGEQYF	TGTGCCAGCAGTCTAGGAGGCGGCGAGCAGTACTTC
NA	NA	TRBV28	TRBJ2-1	CASSPPNLPNEQFF	TGTGCCAGCAGTCCCCCGAACCTACCCAATGAGCAGTTCTTC
NA	NA	TRBV6-5	TRBJ2-1	CASRDWQRYNEQFF	TGTGCCAGCCGGGATTGGCAGAGGTACAATGAGCAGTTCTTC
NA	NA	TRBV28	TRBJ1-2	CASSFAGDVGYTF	TGTGCCAGCAGTTTTGCGGGTGATGTTGGCTACACCTTC
NA	TRBD1	TRBV4-1	TRBJ2-3	CASSQAGTGIGDTQYF	TGCGCCAGCAGCCAAGCCGGGACAGGGATAGGAGATACGCAGTATTTT
NA	TRBD1	TRBV27	TRBJ2-1	CASSSLDRGERGEQFF	TGTGCCAGCAGTTCCCTCGACAGGGGGGAGAGAGGTGAGCAGTTCTTC
NA	TRBD1	TRBV12-3/TRBV12-4	TRBJ1-1	CASSGQGEGAFF	TGTGCCAGCAGTGGACAGGGGGAGGGAGCTTTCTTT
NA	NA	TRBV27	TRBJ1-6	CASRSLRGPSSYNSPLHF	TGTGCCAGCAGATCCCTCAGGGGACCCAGCTCCTATAATTCACCCCTCCACTTT
NA	TRBD2	TRBV2	TRBJ2-1	CASTKRESYNEQFF	TGTGCCAGTACGAAGCGGGAGTCCTACAATGAGCAGTTCTTC
NA	TRBD1	TRBV9	TRBJ1-2	CASSPGQGYGYTF	TGTGCCAGCAGCCCAGGACAGGGCTATGGCTACACCTTC
NA	NA	TRBV19	TRBJ1-5	CASSRGTAYDQPQHF	TGTGCCAGTAGCCGCGGGACTGCGTACGATCAGCCCCAGCATTTT
once	NA	TRBV5-5	TRBJ1-1	CASSPRLISGTEAFF	TGTGCCAGCAGCCCTAGGCTTATCAGTGGCACTGAAGCTTTCTTT
NA	TRBD2	TRBV15	TRBJ2-1	CATSREREGRNEQFF	TGTGCCACCAGCAGAGAGCGGGAGGGCCGTAATGAGCAGTTCTTC